Below are 11 T cell receptor beta chains sequenced from a single sample in a study of blood T cell repertoires in COVID-19. The assay was immunoSEQ multiplex PCR, and TCRdb's table has in-frame clones only and misses some. The data hold fewer than 350,000 clones, with about 93% observed a single time. Sequences were obtained from peripheral blood. Source of these receptors: a woman in her twenties or thirties with COVID-19, enrolled during active disease.

J is TRBJ1-5 and V is TRBV10-3, with D possibly being TRBD1 (6 bases). The V gene lost 11 bases and the J gene lost 7 bases, with 18 bases spanning the gap. The CDR3 runs 13 residues. The germline gives CDR1 ENHRY, CDR2 SYGVKD. The CDR3 region has the DNA TGTGCCGCAGGAGCGGGGGCCGGGCAGCCCCAGCATTTT. Translating gives CAAGAGAGQPQHF.

The chain carries TRBV4-1 and TRBJ2-1, with 8 nucleotides matching TRBD2. This CDR3 is built from 16 residues. Germline loops: CDR1 MGHRA, CDR2 YSYEKL. Trimming at V came to 0 bases and at J to 4 bases, leaving 5 bases not matched to a gene. CDR3 protein: CASSQDVAGIYNEQFF. The CDR3 coding sequence is TGCGCCAGCAGCCAAGATGTAGCGGGAATATACAATGAGCAGTTCTTC.

The rearrangement links TRBV6-2 or TRBV6-3 to TRBJ2-5; TRBD2 aligns across 12 bases. The germline V gene encodes CDR1 MNHEY and CDR2 SVGEGT. The CDR3 spans 15 residues. J gave up 6 bases and V 2 bases, and 4 bases lay outside the gene matches. Here the CDR3 DNA reads TGTGCCAGCAGTTACCGGACTAGCGGGATCAAGACCCAGTACTTC. Its protein is CASSYRTSGIKTQYF.

V and J are TRBV25-1 and TRBJ1-1; the D is unclear. Deletions cut 7 bases from V and 3 bases from J, with 9 bases between. CDR1 is MGHDK, CDR2 SYGVNS, per germline. The CDR3 has 12 residues. CDR3 protein: CASNGQYTEAFF. CDR3 bases: TGTGCCAGCAATGGGCAGTACACTGAAGCTTTCTTT.

The gene calls are TRBV11-2 and TRBJ2-7; the D gene is possibly TRBD1 (6 bases). The CDR3 covers 13 residues. CDR1 is SGHAT and CDR2 is FQNNGV in the germline V gene. Trimming removed 5 bases from V and 1 base from J, with 9 bases in between. CDR3 in amino acids: CASSRGQSYEQYF. As DNA, the CDR3 is TGTGCCAGCAGCCGAGGACAGTCCTACGAGCAGTACTTC.

This rearrangement joins TRBV24-1 to TRBJ2-3; D gene uncertain. There are 13 residues in the CDR3. Germline CDR1 KGHDR, CDR2 SFDVKD. The V gene lost 3 bases and the J gene lost 6 bases, with 9 bases spanning the gap. The CDR3 DNA reads as TGTGCCACCAGTGATCCGGGTTGGGATACGCAGTATTTT. Translating gives CATSDPGWDTQYF.

This clone was counted a single time. The chain uses TRBV30 and TRBJ1-2; the match to TRBD1 covers 8 bases. The V segment lost 2 bases and the J segment 8 bases; nucleotides outside the gene matches: 4. The CDR3 totals 12 residues. Germline values: CDR1 GTSNPN, CDR2 SVGIG (reference sequence). CDR3 loop: CAWSLAGGGYTF. The CDR3 DNA is TGTGCCTGGAGTTTAGCAGGGGGCGGCTACACCTTC.

This chain links TRBV6-5 with TRBJ2-1; 14 positions agree with TRBD2. V shed 6 bases and J 8 bases; nucleotides not matched to a gene: 6. Germline V gene lookup returns CDR1 MNHEY and CDR2 SVGAGI. This CDR3 comprises 15 residues. The CDR3 region is CASRRLAGGKDEQFF. DNA of the CDR3: TGTGCCAGCAGGAGACTAGCGGGAGGGAAGGATGAGCAGTTCTTC.

This sequence joins TRBV6-5 and TRBJ1-4; weak D call: TRBD1 (5 bases). The germline V gene encodes CDR1 MNHEY and CDR2 SVGAGI. The CDR3 spans 16 residues. V lost 2 bases, J lost 8 bases, and 18 bases lay in between. CDR3 in amino acids: CASSYTLGGGSEKLFF. The CDR3 nucleotides are TGTGCCAGCAGTTACACCCTCGGGGGAGGAAGCGAAAAACTGTTTTTT.

V and J are TRBV19 and TRBJ2-7, with D possibly TRBD1 on 5 matching bases. This CDR3 is 14 amino acids long. Trimming removed 3 bases from V and 2 bases from J, with 11 bases in between. Germline CDR1 reads LNHDA; CDR2 reads SQIVND (reference sequence). Written as DNA, the CDR3 is TGTGCCAGTAGTATCTCCGCAGGGCCCTACGAGCAGTACTTC. Protein product: CASSISAGPYEQYF.

This clone was seen once. The chain employs TRBV6-5 and TRBJ2-7; 8 bases align to TRBD1. This CDR3 contains 13 residues. The V and J ends lost 5 bases and 7 bases, in that order; junction bases with no gene match: 7. CDR1 and CDR2 (germline): MNHEY, SVGAGI. The CDR3 coding sequence is TGTGCCAGCAGTAAGACAGGGGCAGAGGAGCAGTACTTC. Residues: CASSKTGAEEQYF.